This T cell receptor beta chain was retrieved from a study of blood T cell repertoires in COVID-19. Using immunoSEQ multiplex PCR, the repertoire was profiled, and TCRdb retains in-frame clones only, with some absent. The sample lists around 200,000 clones; more than 85% were seen once. The CDR3 loop spans 15 amino acids. Germline assignment: CDR1 KGHSH and CDR2 LQKENI. V trimming: 3 bases; J trimming: 3 bases; junction bases outside the gene matches: 5. The chain combines TRBV18 with TRBJ1-2; TRBD1 matches at 9 bases. Sequenced input: peripheral blood. The sequence came from a man in his forties or fifties with active or convalescent COVID-19. In DNA form, the CDR3 reads TGTGCCAGCTCACCTTTCGGGGACAGGGACTATGGCTACACCTTC. Protein sequence: CASSPFGDRDYGYTF.